This TCR beta chain emerged from a study of T cells in Graves' hyperthyroidism and ophthalmopathy. What was amplified from RNA transcripts were TCR beta CDR3 regions. The HTBI primer set drove a first-round RT-PCR of the TCR CDR3. TCRdb re-analysed the multiplex PCR reads in MiXCR, keeping a single row per CDR3 protein. The data contain some 300,000 distinct CDR3 sequences, approximately 18% of them singletons. The V end lost 2 bases, the J end lost 6 bases, and 18 bases lay between the germline ends. Germline CDR1 and CDR2: LGHDT and YNNKEL (reference sequence). The CDR3 consists of 16 residues. The source material was blood. The TCR sequence derives from a man aged 45-65 years with Graves' ophthalmopathy. The chain joins TRBV3-1 to TRBJ2-3; D possibly matches TRBD1 or TRBD2 (5 bases each). In DNA form, the CDR3 reads TGTGCCAGCAGCCAAACTCCCGGGGCGGCGAGTGATACGCAGTATTTT. This translates into CASSQTPGAASDTQYF.